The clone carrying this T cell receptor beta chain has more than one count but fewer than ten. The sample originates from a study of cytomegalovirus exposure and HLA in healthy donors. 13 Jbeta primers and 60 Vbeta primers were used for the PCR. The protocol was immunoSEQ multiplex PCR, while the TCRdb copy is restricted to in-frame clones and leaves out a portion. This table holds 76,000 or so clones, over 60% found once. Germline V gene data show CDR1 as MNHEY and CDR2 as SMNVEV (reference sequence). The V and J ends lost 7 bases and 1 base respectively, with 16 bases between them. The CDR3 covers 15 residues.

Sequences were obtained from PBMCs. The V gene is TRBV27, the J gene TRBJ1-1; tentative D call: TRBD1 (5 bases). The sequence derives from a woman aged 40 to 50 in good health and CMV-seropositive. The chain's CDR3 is CASTLRMTANTEAFF. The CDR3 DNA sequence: TGTGCCAGCACCCTGAGGATGACAGCGAACACTGAAGCTTTCTTT.